A single sample is the source of the 28 T cell receptor beta chains below, sequenced in a study of blood T cell repertoires in COVID-19. Produced via immunoSEQ multiplex PCR; TCRdb's table is partial and in-frame only. The table has around 130,000 clones, roughly four fifths seen once. The sequenced sample consisted of peripheral blood. The origin of the receptors is a human donor in a cohort sampled during active COVID-19.

This sequence joins TRBV5-1 and TRBJ2-2; D is possibly TRBD1 (5 bases). V lost 0 bases and J lost 2, with 11 bases in between. Germline assignment: CDR1 SGHRS and CDR2 YFSETQ. CDR3 length: 16 residues. DNA for the CDR3: TGCGCCAGCAGCTTGGCCGGGCGGACAAACACCGGGGAGCTGTTTTTT. It specifies CASSLAGRTNTGELFF.

The chain combines TRBV4-1 with TRBJ2-7, with 9 bases lining up with TRBD2. The V gene's germline CDR1 is MGHRA and CDR2 YSYEKL. This CDR3 has 14 residues. With V trimmed by 4 bases and J by 3 bases, 4 bases remained unmatched. The CDR3 reads CASSRAGGSYEQYF. The CDR3 coding sequence is TGCGCCAGCAGCCGAGCGGGGGGCAGCTACGAGCAGTACTTC.

This clone has just one count. The V call is TRBV7-2, the J call TRBJ1-2, with 7 bases identical to TRBD1. Germline CDR1 reads SGHTA; CDR2 reads FQGNSA. The ends lost 5 bases at V and 7 bases at J; junction bases unmatched: 7. The CDR3 length is 13 residues. Here the CDR3 DNA reads TGTGCCAGCAGCCCATACAGGGGTGGTGGCTACACCTTC. This codes for CASSPYRGGGYTF.

The CDR3 DNA reads TGTGCCAGCAGTGACCCCAGACACCGGGGGGTATCCGACACTGAAGCTTTCTTT. This encodes CASSDPRHRGVSDTEAFF. The gene calls are TRBV6-1 and TRBJ1-1; D possibly corresponds to TRBD1 (5 bases). The CDR3 is made up of 18 amino acids. Trimming took off 3 bases at V and 3 bases at J, with 23 bases between the two ends. CDR1 and CDR2 from the germline V gene are MNHNS and SASEGT.

The chain carries TRBV5-6 and TRBJ2-1, with 8 nucleotides matching TRBD2. Trimming at V came to 7 bases and at J to 7 bases, leaving 13 bases not matched to a gene. The germline V gene encodes CDR1 SGHDT and CDR2 YYEEEE. The CDR3 loop spans 15 amino acids. The CDR3 protein is CASHGAGGLRNEQFF. DNA of the CDR3: TGTGCCAGCCATGGGGCGGGGGGCCTTCGGAATGAGCAGTTCTTC.

The chain recombines TRBV2 with TRBJ2-3; no clear D. Germline assignment: CDR1 SNHLY and CDR2 FYNNEI. This CDR3 spans 17 amino acids. V was clipped by 5 bases and J by 0 bases, with 18 bases between them. CDR3: CASSFTDARISTDTQYF. CDR3 bases: TGTGCCAGCAGTTTCACAGACGCACGTATTAGCACAGATACGCAGTATTTT. The full variable domain, completed using reference TRBV2 and TRBJ2-3, is EPEVTQTPSHQVTQMGQEVILRCVPISNHLYFYWYRQILGQKVEFLVSFYNNEISEKSEIFDDQFSVERPDGSNFTLKIRSTKLEDSAMYFCASSFTDARISTDTQYFGPGTRLTVL.

The chain has TRBV10-3 and TRBJ1-2; 9 bases map to TRBD1. This CDR3 is built from 16 residues. Germline-derived CDR1 and CDR2 are ENHRY and SYGVKD. V shed 4 bases and J 4 bases; nucleotides not matched to a gene: 10. CDR3 coding DNA: TGTGCCATCAGTGCGGGACAGGGTTCATTGGTCTATGGCTACACCTTC. Its protein is CAISAGQGSLVYGYTF.

The CDR3 sequence: CASRTNSIAGYTF. In DNA, the CDR3 is TGTGCCAGTAGAACGAACAGTATTGCTGGCTACACCTTC. V gene TRBV19 combines with J gene TRBJ1-2; the D is unclear. The CDR3 is made up of 13 amino acids. The germline V gene has CDR1 LNHDA and CDR2 SQIVND (reference sequence). The germline V and J ends were trimmed by 6 bases and 7 bases, with 15 bases remaining between them.

CDR3 nucleotide sequence: TGTGCCAGCAGCTTAGAAGGGGGTACGTACTCTGAAGCTTTCTTT. Its translation is CASSLEGGTYSEAFF. The rearrangement joins TRBV11-2 to TRBJ1-1, with D possibly TRBD1 on 6 matching bases. Trimming cost V 0 bases and J 6 bases, with 14 bases left between them. This CDR3 is built from 15 residues. Looked up from germline, CDR1 is SGHAT and CDR2 is FQNNGV.

The chain joins TRBV4-1 to TRBJ1-2; TRBD1 matches at 8 bases. This CDR3 comprises 15 residues. Germline V gene sequence: CDR1 MGHRA, CDR2 YSYEKL. V gave up 1 base and J gave up 6 bases; unmatched junction bases: 7. CDR3 protein: CASSQGLDRDDGYTF. CDR3 in DNA: TGCGCCAGCAGCCAAGGTCTGGACAGGGACGATGGCTACACCTTC.

The rearrangement links TRBV2 to TRBJ1-2, with 8 bases matching TRBD1. J lost 8 bases, V lost 7 bases, and 9 bases had no gene match. The CDR3 covers 13 residues. CDR1 is SNHLY, CDR2 FYNNEI, per germline. The CDR3 bases are TGTGCCAGCACCGGACAGGGAACCGGCGGCTACACCTTC. It yields the protein CASTGQGTGGYTF.

V usage is TRBV6-5 and J usage is TRBJ2-1; 10 nucleotides line up with TRBD2. V trimming: 6 bases; J trimming: 4 bases; junction bases outside the gene matches: 6. CDR3 length: 15 residues. CDR1 is MNHEY, CDR2 SVGAGI, per germline. Here the CDR3 reads CASRPSGGDYNEQFF. CDR3 nucleotide sequence: TGTGCCAGCAGACCCAGCGGGGGGGATTACAATGAGCAGTTCTTC.

V gene TRBV18 combines with J gene TRBJ2-7, with 12 bases that match TRBD1. The CDR3 contains 16 residues. Trimming took 0 bases from V and 6 from J; bases not matched to a gene: 6. Germline V CDR1 and CDR2: KGHSH, LQKENI. The CDR3 loop is CASSPPGDRGHLEQYF. The DNA for the CDR3 is TGTGCCAGCTCACCACCCGGGGACAGGGGGCATCTCGAGCAGTACTTC.

CDR3 DNA sequence: TGTGCCAGCACCCGCCACGGGACAGTCTCTGGAAACACCATATATTTT. Its protein is CASTRHGTVSGNTIYF. The rearrangement uses TRBV9 and TRBJ1-3, with 7 positions matching TRBD1. The V and J ends lost 6 bases and 0 bases, in that order; junction bases with no gene match: 9. Germline CDR1 is SGDLS and CDR2 is YYNGEE. The length of the CDR3 is 16 residues.

The chain employs TRBV27 and TRBJ2-6; no reliable D call. CDR1 and CDR2 (germline): MNHEY, SMNVEV (reference sequence). The CDR3 loop spans 17 amino acids. V was pared by 5 bases and J by 0 bases, with 14 bases between. CDR3 nucleotides: TGTGCCAGCAGTCCATCCCCCGGGTTCTCTGGGGCCAACGTCCTGACTTTC. Its translation: CASSPSPGFSGANVLTF.

The chain combines TRBV4-1 with TRBJ2-7; no definite D call. This CDR3 comprises 13 residues. V gave up 4 bases and J gave up 3 bases, with 10 bases separating them. Germline V CDR1 and CDR2: MGHRA, YSYEKL. CDR3 sequence reads: CASSPAADYEQYF. The DNA of the CDR3 is TGCGCCAGCAGCCCCGCGGCGGACTACGAGCAGTACTTC.

The V and J genes are TRBV9 and TRBJ2-1; 9 bases align to TRBD1. V lost 6 bases to trimming and J lost 0 bases; unmatched junction nucleotides: 4. The germline CDR1 and CDR2 sequences are SGDLS and YYNGEE. The CDR3 loop spans 15 amino acids. In DNA form, the CDR3 reads TGTGCCAGCACGACAGGGGGAAGCTCCTACAATGAGCAGTTCTTC. It yields the protein CASTTGGSSYNEQFF.

The chain carries TRBV28 and TRBJ2-3; D is unresolved. V was clipped by 5 bases and J by 2 bases, with 11 bases between them. CDR1 MDHEN and CDR2 SYDVKM come from the germline V gene. The CDR3 extends over 14 amino acids. CDR3 in amino acids: CASSRRELTDTQYF. The CDR3 DNA reads TGTGCCAGCAGTCGCCGCGAGCTCACAGATACGCAGTATTTT.

The chain links TRBV11-2 to TRBJ2-2; TRBD2 agrees at 9 bases. CDR3 length equals 16 residues. The germline V gene has CDR1 SGHAT and CDR2 FQNNGV. J lost 1 base, V lost 5 bases, and 5 bases had no gene match. The CDR3 DNA reads as TGTGCCAGCAGCCAAAATAGCGGGGGGAACACCGGGGAGCTGTTTTTT. This sequence encodes CASSQNSGGNTGELFF.

This clone was recorded once. J is TRBJ1-2 and V is TRBV6-5; perhaps TRBD1 as D (5 bases). This CDR3 region has 15 residues. Germline-derived CDR1 and CDR2 are MNHEY and SVGAGI. The ends were cut back, 0 bases at V and 0 bases at J, with 8 bases in the middle. The CDR3 DNA sequence: TGTGCCAGCAGTTACTCTGGACAAACTAACTATGGCTACACCTTC. Translated: CASSYSGQTNYGYTF.

The chain joins TRBV9 to TRBJ1-2; D is unresolved. This CDR3 is built from 13 residues. Trimming took 0 bases from V and 2 from J, leaving 5 bases between them. CDR1 is SGDLS, CDR2 YYNGEE, per germline. The DNA of the CDR3 is TGTGCCAGCAGCGTAGGGGAGAACTATGGCTACACCTTC. It yields the protein CASSVGENYGYTF.

The chain uses TRBV3-1 (or the pseudogene TRBV3-2) and TRBJ2-6; no clear D. Germline V gene data show CDR1 as LGHDT and CDR2 as YNNKEL (reference sequence). V was cut by 0 bases and J by 6 bases, with 6 bases left in between. This CDR3 has 14 amino acids. The CDR3 DNA is TGTGCCAGCAGCCAAGAACGGGTGGCCAACGTCCTGACTTTC. This gives the protein CASSQERVANVLTF.

The CDR3 here is CASSKTSGTSGGEEQFF. The DNA for the CDR3 is TGTGCCAGTAGTAAGACCTCCGGGACTAGCGGGGGAGAAGAGCAGTTCTTC. The chain carries TRBV19 and TRBJ2-1, with TRBD2 identical over 14 bases. The CDR3 loop spans 17 amino acids. With V trimmed by 4 bases and J by 10 bases, 12 bases remained unmatched. Germline V gives CDR1 LNHDA, CDR2 SQIVND (reference sequence).

The J gene is TRBJ1-5, the V gene TRBV19, with a weak D call TRBD1 (6 bases). V was pared by 4 bases and J by 3 bases, with 13 bases between. In germline, CDR1 is LNHDA, CDR2 SQIVND (reference sequence). The CDR3 is 15 residues long. CDR3 sequence reads: CASSKQGYDNQPQHF. The CDR3 DNA is TGTGCCAGTAGTAAACAGGGTTATGACAATCAGCCCCAGCATTTT.

The J gene is TRBJ1-4, the V gene TRBV11-2; TRBD1 aligns across 11 bases. Germline V gene lookup returns CDR1 SGHAT and CDR2 FQNNGV. CDR3 length: 14 amino acids. Trimming cost V 11 bases and J 7 bases; bases outside gene matches: 9. The CDR3 here is CASTRDRGAEKLFF. Written as DNA, the CDR3 is TGTGCCTCGACCCGGGACAGGGGGGCTGAAAAACTGTTTTTT.

The rearrangement links TRBV25-1 to TRBJ2-3; D perhaps matches TRBD1 (5 bases). This CDR3 spans 16 amino acids. V was pared by 3 bases and J by 6 bases, with 19 bases between. Germline CDR1 reads MGHDK; CDR2 reads SYGVNS. The DNA of the CDR3 is TGTGCCAGCAGTGATGGACATCGGGCTGGGTTTGATACGCAGTATTTT. Its translation: CASSDGHRAGFDTQYF.

The CDR3 loop reads CASSQGHNYGYTF. The DNA of the CDR3 is TGCGCCAGCAGCCAAGGACACAACTATGGCTACACCTTC. The rearrangement links TRBV23-1 to TRBJ1-2, with D possibly matching TRBD1 (5 bases). TRBV23-1 is annotated as an ORF whose role is uncertain. V was clipped by 6 bases and J by 2 bases, with 10 bases between them. The CDR3 contains 13 residues.

This chain connects TRBV14 to TRBJ2-5; 11 bases fit TRBD2. This CDR3 comprises 17 residues. Germline CDR1 and CDR2: SGHDN and FVKESK. Trimming removed 1 base from V and 5 bases from J; junction bases left unmatched: 9. The CDR3 sequence is CASSQGVLAGGLETQYF. CDR3 nucleotides: TGTGCCAGCAGCCAAGGCGTCCTAGCGGGGGGTTTGGAGACCCAGTACTTC.